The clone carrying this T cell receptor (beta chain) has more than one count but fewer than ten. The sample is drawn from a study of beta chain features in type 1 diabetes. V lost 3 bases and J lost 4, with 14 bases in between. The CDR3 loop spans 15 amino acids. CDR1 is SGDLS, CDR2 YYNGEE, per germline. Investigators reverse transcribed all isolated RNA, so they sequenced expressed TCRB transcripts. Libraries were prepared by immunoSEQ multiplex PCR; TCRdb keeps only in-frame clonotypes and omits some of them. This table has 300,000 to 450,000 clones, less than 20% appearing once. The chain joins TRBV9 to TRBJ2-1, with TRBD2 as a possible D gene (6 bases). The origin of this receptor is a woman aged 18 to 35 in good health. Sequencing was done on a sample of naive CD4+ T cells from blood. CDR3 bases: TGTGCCAGCAGCGCCGACGGGACTCAGTACAATGAGCAGTTCTTC. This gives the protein CASSADGTQYNEQFF.